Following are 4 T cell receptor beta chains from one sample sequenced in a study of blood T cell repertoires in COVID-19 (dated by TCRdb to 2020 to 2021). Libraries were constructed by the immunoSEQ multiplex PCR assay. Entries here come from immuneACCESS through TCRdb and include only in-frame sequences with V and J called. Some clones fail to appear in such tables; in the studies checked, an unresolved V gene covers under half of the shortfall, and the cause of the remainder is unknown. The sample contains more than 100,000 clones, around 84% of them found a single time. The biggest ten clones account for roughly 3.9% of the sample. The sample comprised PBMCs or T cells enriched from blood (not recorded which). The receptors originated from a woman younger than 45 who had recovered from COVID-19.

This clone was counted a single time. In DNA, the CDR3 is TGTGCCAGCAGCTTGGGACAGGAGAACACTGAAGCTTTCTTT. It specifies CASSLGQENTEAFF. The V call is TRBV7-8, the J call TRBJ1-1, with 8 bases matching TRBD1. Trimming took 3 bases from V and 1 from J; bases not matched to a gene: 1. The CDR3 extends over 14 amino acids. Germline V gene lookup returns CDR1 SGHVS and CDR2 FQNEAQ.

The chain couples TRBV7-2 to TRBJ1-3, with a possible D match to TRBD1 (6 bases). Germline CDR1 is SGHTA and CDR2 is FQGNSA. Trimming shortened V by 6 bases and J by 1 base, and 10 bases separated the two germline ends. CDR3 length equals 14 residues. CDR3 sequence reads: CASRRTVSGNTIYF. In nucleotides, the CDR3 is TGTGCCAGCAGGCGGACAGTGTCTGGAAACACCATATATTTT.

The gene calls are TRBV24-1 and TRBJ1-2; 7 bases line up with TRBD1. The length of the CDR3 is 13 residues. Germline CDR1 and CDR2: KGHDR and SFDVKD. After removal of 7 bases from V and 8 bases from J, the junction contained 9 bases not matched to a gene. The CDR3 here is CATRPSGGGGYTF. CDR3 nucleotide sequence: TGTGCCACCAGACCATCGGGAGGGGGCGGCTACACCTTC.

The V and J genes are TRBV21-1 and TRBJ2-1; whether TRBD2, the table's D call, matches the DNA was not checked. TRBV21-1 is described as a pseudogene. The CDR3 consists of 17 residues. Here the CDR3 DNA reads TGTGCCAGCAGCATTCCCCTCCCAGCGGGAGGATACAATGAGCAGTTCTTC. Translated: CASSIPLPAGGYNEQFF.